This TCR beta chain was identified in a study of response to subunit inactivated influenza vaccine. TCRdb redid the calling of the RT-PCR reads with MiXCR, one entry per CDR3 protein. The sample includes 180,000 or so distinct CDR3 sequences, 12% of them seen just once. This clonotype was detected only a few times. V was clipped by 7 bases and J by 0 bases, with 12 bases between them. There are 15 residues in the CDR3. CDR1 and CDR2 from the germline V gene are MDHEN and SYDVKM. This sample was also put to use in a study of T cells expressing NK-cell markers. That publication notes: It was by 5'RACE template switching with UMIs that TCR beta cDNA was made. The authors derived TCR beta repertoires from sorted CD3+CD56+NKG2C+, CD3+CD56+NKG2C- and CD3+CD56-NKG2C+ T cells. Dominant NKG2C+ clonotype frequencies of about 1.0-8% of CD8+ T cells were measured in more than 5 donors. In several donors, dominant clonotypes made up about 25-60.1% of CD3+CD56-NKG2C+ cells. It remained uncertain whether the expanded NKG2C+ T cell clones were specific for HCMV antigens.

The chain carries TRBV28 and TRBJ2-2, with D unresolved. Sequenced material: CD8+ T cells sorted from PBMCs, taken roughly 12 days after vaccination. The receptor's source is a man aged 45 to 65 who received an inactivated influenza vaccine. In nucleotides, the CDR3 is TGTGCCAGCACCCTCAGATACGCGAACACCGGGGAGCTGTTTTTT. It specifies CASTLRYANTGELFF.